This T cell receptor beta chain was profiled in a study of blood T cell repertoires in COVID-19. The overall study: Material from acute and convalescent COVID-19 was sourced from the United States, Italy and Spain.

Germline V CDR1 and CDR2: GTSNPN, SVGIG (reference sequence). The CDR3 contains 11 residues. V lost 8 bases and J lost 3, with 10 bases in between. Participant-reported clinical history was the basis for cohort assignment. During the 2 weeks before they entered the study, exposed participants had met someone with a PCR-confirmed or clinician-diagnosed COVID-19 case. Authors' data handling: From reference gene primer amplification, estimates of nucleated cell counts were derived. TCRdb's copy holds only in-frame clones and misses some; the assay was immunoSEQ multiplex PCR. V and J calls and clone size follow that table, whereas D and trimming were derived from the DNA. Of fewer than 350,000 clones in the sample, 85% were seen once.

This chain uses TRBV30 with TRBJ1-1; possibly TRBD1 for D (5 bases). Source material: PBMCs or T cells enriched from blood (not recorded which). This receptor was identified in a woman aged 25-40 years who had been exposed to COVID-19. CDR3 region: CARRQYTEAFF. The DNA for the CDR3 is TGTGCCCGCCGACAGTACACTGAAGCTTTCTTT.